The present entry profiles one TCR beta chain with its context. The antigen this receptor binds is unknown. No much larger clone exists at a distance of one base, and base qualities are not known. This record belongs to a study of graft-versus-host responses after intestinal transplantation (TCRdb year 2021). In terms of the full investigation: Multivisceral, liver-intestinal, or isolated intestinal transplants were received by the recipients. Samples from three later patients were sequenced in-house on an Illumina MiSeq with MiXCR processing rather than by the commercial service. Donor T cell macrochimerism was defined as a peak of at least 4% donor T cells among recipient peripheral blood mononuclear cells. Bulk TCR-beta CDR3 sequencing was used to track graft-versus-host and host-versus-graft alloreactive T cell clones in the graft, circulation and bone marrow after intestinal transplantation. Alloreactive clones were identified by sequencing pre-transplant mixed lymphocyte reaction products and comparing these products with unstimulated pre-transplant donor and recipient T cells. Every recipient was given anti-thymocyte globulin induction, followed by around three years of maintenance tacrolimus and steroids. Of the roughly 23 intestinal transplant recipients enrolled in the cohort, one of whom was a retransplant, a few patients without pretransplant specimens were excluded. What the research found in general, with its limitations: GvH clones were detected in recipient bone marrow, and some appeared earlier in ileal mucosa or blood, consistent with an intestinal mucosal origin. In the allografts of patients with donor T cell macrochimerism, GvH to HvG T cell clonal ratios were high. The relatively low number and heterogeneity of intestinal transplant patients limited the conclusions. Peak levels of circulating GvH clones were associated with declines in HvG clones early after transplant.

The sample's time point label, decoded: cells obtained before transplantation from donor or recipient. CD3+CD4+ and CD3+CD8+ populations were FACS-sorted from unstimulated pre-transplant donor and recipient cells taken from spleen or lymph nodes. The CDR3 holds 15 amino acids from the cysteine to the phenylalanine. The DNA shown is the 45-base CDR3, in frame from base 1. The germline V gene sets CDR1 to SGHRS and CDR2 to YFSETQ. Relative to germline, V is missing 4 bases and J is missing 6 bases, with 4 bases of the junction outside any gene match. Libraries were prepared through the immunoSEQ multiplex PCR assay. For most patients, genomic DNA was isolated with the Qiagen DNeasy Blood and Tissue Kit and shipped frozen to Adaptive Biotechnologies for TCR sequencing. High-throughput TCR-beta CDR3 sequencing of genomic DNA from most patients was performed by Adaptive Biotechnologies. On the authors' methods: TCR sequencing data for 18 patients were retrieved from Adaptive's ImmunoSEQ software; a few other patients were processed with MiXCR and VDJtools. To correct CD4 versus CD8 sorting errors, any sequence found in both subsets at a frequency ratio below 5:1 was removed. Because the origin of CDR3 nucleotide sequences shared between donor and recipient could not be assigned, those sequences were removed. At least 2-fold expansion over unstimulated cells and a minimum CFSE-low frequency of 0.002% (template counts) or 0.001% (read counts) were required for clones to be classified as alloreactive. Mappable clones were those detected in sequenced pre-transplant spleen, lymph node, or MLR CFSE-low populations of the donor or recipient. The cumulative frequency of alloreactive clones was calculated as a percentage of all sequences, weighted by copy number. In its TCRdb copy, this immuneACCESS table keeps in-frame sequences only and misses some clones. Where compared with another copy, unresolved V genes explain less than half of these, and the others have no known cause. For V, J and clone size, that table is used; D and trimming come from the DNA. This sample has some 110,000 clones in its table, and approximately 90% of those were observed once. The top ten clonotypes cover under 0.3% of the sample.

The sequencing used unstimulated CD4+ T cells sorted from spleen or lymph node cells, collected before transplant. This TCR was recovered from a human donor who was the organ donor for an intestinal transplant. This chain joins TRBV5-1 to TRBJ2-2; 12 central nucleotides agree with TRBD1. DNA sequence: TGCGCCAGCAGCCAGGGACAGGGGGCCGCCGGGGAGCTGTTTTTT. Its translation is CASSQGQGAAGELFF. Joined to the reference TRBV5-1 and TRBJ2-2 proteins, this CDR3 gives the full variable domain: KAGVTQTPRYLIKTRGQQVTLSCSPISGHRSVSWYQQTPGQGLQFLFEYFSETQRNKGNFPGRFSGRQFSNSRSEMNVSTLELGDSALYLCASSQGQGAAGELFFGEGSRLTVL.